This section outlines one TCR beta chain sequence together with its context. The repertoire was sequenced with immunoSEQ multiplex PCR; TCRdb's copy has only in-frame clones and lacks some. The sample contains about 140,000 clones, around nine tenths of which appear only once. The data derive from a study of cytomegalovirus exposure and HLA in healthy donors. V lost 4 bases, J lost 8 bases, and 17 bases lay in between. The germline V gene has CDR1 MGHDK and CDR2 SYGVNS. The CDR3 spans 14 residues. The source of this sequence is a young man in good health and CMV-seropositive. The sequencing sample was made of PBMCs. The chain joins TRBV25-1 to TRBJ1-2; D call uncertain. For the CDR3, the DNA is TGTGCCAGCAGTGGCCAAACTTGGGCCGTCGGCTACACCTTC. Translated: CASSGQTWAVGYTF.